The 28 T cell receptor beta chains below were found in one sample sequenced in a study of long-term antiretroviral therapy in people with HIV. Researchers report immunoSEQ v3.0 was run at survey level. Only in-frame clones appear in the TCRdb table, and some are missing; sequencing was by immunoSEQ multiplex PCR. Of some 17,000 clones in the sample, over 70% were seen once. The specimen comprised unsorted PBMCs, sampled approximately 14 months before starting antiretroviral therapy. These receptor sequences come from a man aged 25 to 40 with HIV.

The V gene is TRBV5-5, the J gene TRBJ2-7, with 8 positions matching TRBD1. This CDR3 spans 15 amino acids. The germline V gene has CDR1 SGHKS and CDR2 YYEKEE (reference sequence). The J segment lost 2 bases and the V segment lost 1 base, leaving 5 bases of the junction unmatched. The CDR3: CASSLSVTGAYEQYF. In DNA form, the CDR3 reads TGTGCCAGCAGCTTGTCCGTGACAGGGGCCTACGAGCAGTACTTC. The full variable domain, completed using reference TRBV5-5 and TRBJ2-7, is DAGVTQSPTHLIKTRGQQVTLRCSPISGHKSVSWYQQVLGQGPQFIFQYYEKEERGRGNFPDRFSARQFPNYSSELNVNALLLGDSALYLCASSLSVTGAYEQYFGPGTRLTVT.

The CDR3 DNA reads TGTGGCACAGGACTAGTGAGGGAGACCCAGTACTTC. It yields the protein CGTGLVRETQYF. The chain employs TRBV12-5 and TRBJ2-5; TRBD2 matches 7 bases. The CDR3 runs 12 residues. Germline V gene sequence: CDR1 LGHNT, CDR2 FRNRAP.

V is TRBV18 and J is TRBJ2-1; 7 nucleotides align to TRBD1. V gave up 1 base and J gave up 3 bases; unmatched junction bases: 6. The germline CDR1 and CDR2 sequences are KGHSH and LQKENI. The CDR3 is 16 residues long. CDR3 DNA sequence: TGTGCCAGCTCACCACGACAGGGATCCCACTACAATGAGCAGTTCTTC. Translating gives CASSPRQGSHYNEQFF. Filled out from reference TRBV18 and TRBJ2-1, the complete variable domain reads NAGVMQNPRHLVRRRGQEARLRCSPMKGHSHVYWYRQLPEEGLKFMVYLQKENIIDESGMPKERFSAEFPKEGPSILRIQQVVRGDSAAYFCASSPRQGSHYNEQFFGPGTRLTVL.

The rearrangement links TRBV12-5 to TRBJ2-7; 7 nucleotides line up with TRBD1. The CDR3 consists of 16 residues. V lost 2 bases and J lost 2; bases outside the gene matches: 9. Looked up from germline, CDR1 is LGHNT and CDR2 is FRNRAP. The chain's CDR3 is CASGLTNLGTAYEQYF. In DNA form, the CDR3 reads TGTGCTAGTGGTTTGACAAACCTGGGGACAGCCTACGAGCAGTACTTC.

The CDR3 spells CASSLGARLGSEAFF. CDR3 in DNA: TGTGCCAGCAGCTTAGGGGCCAGGTTGGGCAGTGAAGCTTTCTTT. V gene TRBV11-2 combines with J gene TRBJ1-1; D ambiguous. The germline V gene encodes CDR1 SGHAT and CDR2 FQNNGV. Trimming shortened V by 1 base and J by 7 bases, and 16 bases separated the two germline ends. The CDR3 has 15 amino acids.

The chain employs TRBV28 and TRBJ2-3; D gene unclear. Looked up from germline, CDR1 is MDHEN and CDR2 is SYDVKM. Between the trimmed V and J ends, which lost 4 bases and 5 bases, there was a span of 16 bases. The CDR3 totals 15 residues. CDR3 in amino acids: CASSSSTRVEDTQYF. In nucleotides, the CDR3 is TGTGCCAGCAGTTCCAGTACTCGGGTGGAAGATACGCAGTATTTT. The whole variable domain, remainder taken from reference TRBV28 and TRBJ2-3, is DVKVTQSSRYLVKRTGEKVFLECVQDMDHENMFWYRQDPGLGLRLIYFSYDVKMKEKGDIPEGYSVSREKKERFSLILESASTNQTSMYLCASSSSTRVEDTQYFGPGTRLTVL.

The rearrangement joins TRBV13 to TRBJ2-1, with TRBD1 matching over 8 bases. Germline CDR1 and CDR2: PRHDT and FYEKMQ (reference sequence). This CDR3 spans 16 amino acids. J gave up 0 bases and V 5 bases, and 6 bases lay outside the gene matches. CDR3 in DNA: TGTGCCAGCAGCCCGACCGGGACAGGCTCCTACAATGAGCAGTTCTTC. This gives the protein CASSPTGTGSYNEQFF.

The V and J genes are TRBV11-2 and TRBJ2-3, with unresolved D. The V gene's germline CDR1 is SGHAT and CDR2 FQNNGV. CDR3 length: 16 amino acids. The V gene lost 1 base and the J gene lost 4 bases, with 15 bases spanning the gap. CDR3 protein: CASSLAYFSLADTQYF. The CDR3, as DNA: TGTGCCAGCAGCTTAGCTTACTTTTCCCTTGCAGATACGCAGTATTTT. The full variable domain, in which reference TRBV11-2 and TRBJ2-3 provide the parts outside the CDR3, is EAGVAQSPRYKIIEKRQSVAFWCNPISGHATLYWYQQILGQGPKLLIQFQNNGVVDDSQLPKDRFSAERLKGVDSTLKIQPAKLEDSAVYLCASSLAYFSLADTQYFGPGTRLTVL.

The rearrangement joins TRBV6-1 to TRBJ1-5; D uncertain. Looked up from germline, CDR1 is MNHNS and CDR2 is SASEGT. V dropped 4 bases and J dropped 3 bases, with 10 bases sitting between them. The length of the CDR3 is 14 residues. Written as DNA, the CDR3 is TGTGCCAGCAGTGGTCTACACCTCAATCAGCCCCAGCATTTT. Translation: CASSGLHLNQPQHF.

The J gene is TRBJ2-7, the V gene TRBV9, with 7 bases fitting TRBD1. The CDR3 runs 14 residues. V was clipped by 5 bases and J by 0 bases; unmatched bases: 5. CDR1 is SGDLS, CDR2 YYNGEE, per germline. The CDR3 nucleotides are TGTGCCAGCAGTGGGGGACAGATCTCCTACGAGCAGTACTTC. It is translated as CASSGGQISYEQYF.

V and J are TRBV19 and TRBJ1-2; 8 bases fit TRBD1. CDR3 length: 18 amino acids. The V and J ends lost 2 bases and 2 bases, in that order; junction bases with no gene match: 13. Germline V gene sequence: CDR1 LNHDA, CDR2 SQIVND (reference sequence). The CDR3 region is CASSIRSGTGLLNYGYTF. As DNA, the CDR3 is TGTGCCAGTAGTATAAGGTCCGGGACAGGCCTATTAAACTATGGCTACACCTTC.

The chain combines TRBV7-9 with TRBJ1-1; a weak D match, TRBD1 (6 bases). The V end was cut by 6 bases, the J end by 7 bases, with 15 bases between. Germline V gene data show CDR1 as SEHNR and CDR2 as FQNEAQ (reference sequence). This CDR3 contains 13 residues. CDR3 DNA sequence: TGTGCCAGCAGTTCGGTCCAGGGGAGTGAAGCTTTCTTT. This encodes CASSSVQGSEAFF.

The CDR3 loop reads CASSLMLVNTEAFF. The CDR3 DNA is TGTGCCAGCAGCCTGATGCTGGTAAACACTGAAGCTTTCTTT. V and J are TRBV7-2 and TRBJ1-1, with unresolved D. Germline CDR1 is SGHTA and CDR2 is FQGNSA. The V and J ends lost 5 bases and 2 bases respectively, with 12 bases between them. The CDR3 totals 14 residues.

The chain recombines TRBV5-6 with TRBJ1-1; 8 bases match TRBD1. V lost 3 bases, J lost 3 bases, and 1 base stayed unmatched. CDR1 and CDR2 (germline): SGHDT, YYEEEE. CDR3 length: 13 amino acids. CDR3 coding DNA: TGTGCCAGCAGCTCGACAGGGGACACTGAAGCTTTCTTT. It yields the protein CASSSTGDTEAFF.

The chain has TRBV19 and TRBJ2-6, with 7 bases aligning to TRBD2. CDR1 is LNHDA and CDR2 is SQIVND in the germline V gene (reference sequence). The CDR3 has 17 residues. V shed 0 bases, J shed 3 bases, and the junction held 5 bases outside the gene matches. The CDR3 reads CASSIEGGSGGANVLTF. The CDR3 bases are TGTGCCAGTAGTATAGAGGGCGGGAGTGGTGGGGCCAACGTCCTGACTTTC.

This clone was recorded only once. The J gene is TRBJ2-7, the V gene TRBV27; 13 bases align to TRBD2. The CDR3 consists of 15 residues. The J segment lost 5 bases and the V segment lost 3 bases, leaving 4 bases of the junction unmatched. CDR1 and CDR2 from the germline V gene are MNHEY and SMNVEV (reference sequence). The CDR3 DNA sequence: TGTGCCAGCAGTTTCGGACTAGCGGGAGTGAACGAGCAGTACTTC. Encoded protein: CASSFGLAGVNEQYF.

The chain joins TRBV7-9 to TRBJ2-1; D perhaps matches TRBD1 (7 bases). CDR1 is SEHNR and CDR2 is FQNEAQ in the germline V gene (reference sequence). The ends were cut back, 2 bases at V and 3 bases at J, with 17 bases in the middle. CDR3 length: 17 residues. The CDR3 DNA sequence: TGTGCCAGCAGCTTAAATGGGGGGCAGGGGGACTACAATGAGCAGTTCTTC. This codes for CASSLNGGQGDYNEQFF.

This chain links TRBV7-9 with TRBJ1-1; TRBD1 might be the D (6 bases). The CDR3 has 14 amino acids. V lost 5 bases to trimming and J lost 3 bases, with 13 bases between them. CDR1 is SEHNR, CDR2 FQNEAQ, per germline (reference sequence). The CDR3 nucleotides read TGTGCCAGCAGCGATACTACAGGGTACACTGAAGCTTTCTTT. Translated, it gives CASSDTTGYTEAFF. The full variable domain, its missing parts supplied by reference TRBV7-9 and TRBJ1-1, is DTGVSQNPRHKITKRGQNVTFRCDPISEHNRLYWYRQTLGQGPEFLTYFQNEAQLEKSRLLSDRFSAERPKGSFSTLEIQRTEQGDSAMYLCASSDTTGYTEAFFGQGTRLTVV.

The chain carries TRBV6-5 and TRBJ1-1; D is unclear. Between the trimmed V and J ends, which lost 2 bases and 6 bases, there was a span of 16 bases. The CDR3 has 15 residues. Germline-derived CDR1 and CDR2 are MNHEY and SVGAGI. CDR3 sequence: CASSYRESPQSEAFF. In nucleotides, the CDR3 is TGTGCCAGCAGTTACCGGGAAAGTCCCCAGTCTGAAGCTTTCTTT.

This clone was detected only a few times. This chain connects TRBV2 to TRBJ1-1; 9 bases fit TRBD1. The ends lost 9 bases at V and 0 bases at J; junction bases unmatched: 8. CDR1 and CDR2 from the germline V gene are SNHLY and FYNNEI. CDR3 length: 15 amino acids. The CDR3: CARRGTGLMNTEAFF. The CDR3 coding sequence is TGTGCCAGACGCGGGACAGGGCTTATGAACACTGAAGCTTTCTTT.

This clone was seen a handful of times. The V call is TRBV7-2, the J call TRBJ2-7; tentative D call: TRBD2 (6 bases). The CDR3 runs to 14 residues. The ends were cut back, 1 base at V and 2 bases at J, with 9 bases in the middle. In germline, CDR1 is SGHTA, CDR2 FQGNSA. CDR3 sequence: CASSLGGGAYEQYF. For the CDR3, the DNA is TGTGCCAGCAGCTTAGGAGGAGGGGCCTACGAGCAGTACTTC.

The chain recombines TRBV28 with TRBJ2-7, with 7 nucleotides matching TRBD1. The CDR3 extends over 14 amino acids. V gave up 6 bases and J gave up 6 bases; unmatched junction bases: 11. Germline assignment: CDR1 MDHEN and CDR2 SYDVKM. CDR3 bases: TGTGCCAGCAGGTCCAGACAGGGCCCCTTCGAGCAGTACTTC. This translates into CASRSRQGPFEQYF.

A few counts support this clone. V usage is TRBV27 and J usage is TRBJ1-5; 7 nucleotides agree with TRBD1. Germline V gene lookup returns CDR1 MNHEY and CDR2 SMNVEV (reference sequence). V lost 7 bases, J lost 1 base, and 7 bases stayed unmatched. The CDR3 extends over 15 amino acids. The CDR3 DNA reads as TGTGCCAGCAAAACAGGGGCACTCAGCAATCAGCCCCAGCATTTT. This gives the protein CASKTGALSNQPQHF.

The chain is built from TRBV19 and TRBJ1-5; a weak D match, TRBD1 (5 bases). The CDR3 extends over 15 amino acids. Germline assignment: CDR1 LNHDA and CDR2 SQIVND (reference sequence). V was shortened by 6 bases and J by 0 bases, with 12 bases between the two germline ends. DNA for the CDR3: TGTGCCAGTAGCTTGACAGAGTATAGCAATCAGCCCCAGCATTTT. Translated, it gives CASSLTEYSNQPQHF.

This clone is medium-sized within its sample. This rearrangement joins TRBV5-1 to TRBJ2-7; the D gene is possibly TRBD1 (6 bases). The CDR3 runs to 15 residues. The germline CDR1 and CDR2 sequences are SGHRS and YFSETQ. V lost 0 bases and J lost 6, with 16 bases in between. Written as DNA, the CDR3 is TGCGCCAGCAGCTTGGCTCAGGGGTCAATAGCCGAGCAGTACTTC. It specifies CASSLAQGSIAEQYF. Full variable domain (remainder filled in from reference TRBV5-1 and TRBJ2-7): KAGVTQTPRYLIKTRGQQVTLSCSPISGHRSVSWYQQTPGQGLQFLFEYFSETQRNKGNFPGRFSGRQFSNSRSEMNVSTLELGDSALYLCASSLAQGSIAEQYFGPGTRLTVT.

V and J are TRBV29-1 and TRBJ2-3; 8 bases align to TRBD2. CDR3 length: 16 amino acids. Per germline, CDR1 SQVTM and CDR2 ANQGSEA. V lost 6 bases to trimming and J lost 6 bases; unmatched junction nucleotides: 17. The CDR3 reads CSVVGPQRGPTDTQYF. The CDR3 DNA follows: TGCAGCGTAGTTGGGCCACAGCGGGGGCCAACGGATACGCAGTATTTT.

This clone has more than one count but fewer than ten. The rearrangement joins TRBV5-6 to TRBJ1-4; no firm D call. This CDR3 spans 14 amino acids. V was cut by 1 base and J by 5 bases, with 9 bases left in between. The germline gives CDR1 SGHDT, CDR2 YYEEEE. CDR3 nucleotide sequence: TGTGCCAGCAGCTTGACCGGGATCAATGAAAAACTGTTTTTT. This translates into CASSLTGINEKLFF.

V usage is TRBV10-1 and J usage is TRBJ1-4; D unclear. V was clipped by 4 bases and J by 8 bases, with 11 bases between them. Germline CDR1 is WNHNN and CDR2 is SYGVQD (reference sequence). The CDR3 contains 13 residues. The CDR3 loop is CASSGAREEKLFF. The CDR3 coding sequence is TGCGCCAGCAGTGGAGCCCGAGAGGAAAAACTGTTTTTT.